This T cell receptor beta chain was profiled in a study of blood T cells in healthy people across ages. This clonotype was picked up many times. A sample-barcoded 5' primer and a J-beta primer mix were used in a second PCR of roughly 7 to 11 cycles. MiXCR, run by TCRdb on the 5' RACE reads, gives a single entry per CDR3 protein. This repertoire shows some 1.5 million distinct CDR3 sequences, roughly 43% found once; its top ten account for just over 4%. The sequence derives from a woman aged 18-35 years in good health. Material: blood.

CDR3 protein: CASSLTASYEQYF. In DNA, the CDR3 is TGTGCCAGCAGTTTAACGGCTTCCTACGAGCAGTACTTC. The J gene is TRBJ2-7, the V gene TRBV27, with unresolved D. Germline V gene sequence: CDR1 MNHEY, CDR2 SMNVEV (reference sequence). The CDR3 is made up of 13 amino acids. V was pared by 2 bases and J by 1 base, with 6 bases between.